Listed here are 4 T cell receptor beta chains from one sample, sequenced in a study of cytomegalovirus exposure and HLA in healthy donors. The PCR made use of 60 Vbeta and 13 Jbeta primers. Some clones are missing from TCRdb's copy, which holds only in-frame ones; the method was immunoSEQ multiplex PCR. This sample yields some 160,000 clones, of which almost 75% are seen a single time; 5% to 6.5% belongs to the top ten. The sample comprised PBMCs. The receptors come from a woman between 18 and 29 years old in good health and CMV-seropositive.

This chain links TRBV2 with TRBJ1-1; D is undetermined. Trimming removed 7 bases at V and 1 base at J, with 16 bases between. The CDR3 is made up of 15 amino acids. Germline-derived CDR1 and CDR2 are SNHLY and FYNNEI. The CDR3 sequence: CASIAGFGGNTEAFF. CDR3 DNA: TGTGCCAGCATTGCGGGATTCGGTGGGAACACTGAAGCTTTCTTT. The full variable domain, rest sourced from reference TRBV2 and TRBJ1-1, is EPEVTQTPSHQVTQMGQEVILRCVPISNHLYFYWYRQILGQKVEFLVSFYNNEISEKSEIFDDQFSVERPDGSNFTLKIRSTKLEDSAMYFCASIAGFGGNTEAFFGQGTRLTVV.

The CDR3 reads CARRQGSYNEQFF. CDR3 in DNA: TGTGCCAGGAGACAGGGGTCCTACAATGAGCAGTTCTTC. This chain joins TRBV19 and TRBJ2-1; 8 bases are a match to TRBD1. The ends lost 9 bases at V and 1 base at J; junction bases unmatched: 2. CDR1 and CDR2 from the germline V gene are LNHDA and SQIVND (reference sequence). The CDR3 has 13 residues.

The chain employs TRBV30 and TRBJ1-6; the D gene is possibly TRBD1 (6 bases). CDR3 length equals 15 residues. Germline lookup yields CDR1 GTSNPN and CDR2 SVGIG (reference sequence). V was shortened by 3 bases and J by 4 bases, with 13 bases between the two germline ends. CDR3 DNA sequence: TGTGCCTGGAGAACCGGACAGAAATATAATTCACCCCTCCACTTT. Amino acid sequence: CAWRTGQKYNSPLHF.

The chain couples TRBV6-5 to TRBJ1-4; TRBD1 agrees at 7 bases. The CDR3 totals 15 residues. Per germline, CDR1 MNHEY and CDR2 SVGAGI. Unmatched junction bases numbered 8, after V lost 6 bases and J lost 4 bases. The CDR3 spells CASSPGTVHNEKLFF. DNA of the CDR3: TGTGCCAGCAGCCCCGGGACAGTGCATAATGAAAAACTGTTTTTT.